One and the same sample provided the 8 T cell receptor beta chains below, sequenced in a study of cytomegalovirus exposure and HLA in healthy donors. Vbeta (60) and Jbeta (13) primers were used in the PCR. Produced via immunoSEQ multiplex PCR; TCRdb's table is partial and in-frame only. The sample lists 110,000 to 150,000 clones; less than 9.5% were seen once. The sequenced sample consisted of PBMCs. These receptors were taken from a male donor in good health and CMV-seronegative.

The sample holds a few counts of this clone. This sequence joins TRBV4-1 and TRBJ1-2, with D unresolved. The V end lost 0 bases, the J end lost 1 base, and 15 bases lay between the germline ends. Germline V gene data show CDR1 as MGHRA and CDR2 as YSYEKL. CDR3 length: 17 amino acids. CDR3 region: CASSQDRTVEINYGYTF. In DNA form, the CDR3 reads TGCGCCAGCAGCCAAGATCGAACCGTGGAGATTAACTATGGCTACACCTTC.

The gene calls are TRBV7-2 and TRBJ2-7, with 14 nucleotides matching TRBD2. The CDR3 runs to 15 residues. CDR1 is SGHTA and CDR2 is FQGNSA in the germline V gene. Trimming took 5 bases from V and 0 from J; bases not matched to a gene: 0. As DNA, the CDR3 is TGTGCCAGCAGCGGGACTAGCGGGAGCTCCTACGAGCAGTACTTC. This gives the protein CASSGTSGSSYEQYF. The entire variable domain, with the rest obtained from reference TRBV7-2 and TRBJ2-7, is as follows: GAGVSQSPSNKVTEKGKDVELRCDPISGHTALYWYRQSLGQGLEFLIYFQGNSAPDKSGLPSDRFSAERTGGSVSTLTIQRTQQEDSAVYLCASSGTSGSSYEQYFGPGTRLTVT.

This clone appeared a few times. This chain connects TRBV5-6 to TRBJ1-1; maybe TRBD1 (6 bases). Trimming took 4 bases from V and 4 from J, leaving 17 bases between them. This CDR3 is 15 amino acids long. Germline assignment: CDR1 SGHDT and CDR2 YYEEEE. This CDR3 is CASSRPNRVGTEAFF. CDR3 coding DNA: TGTGCCAGCAGCAGGCCGAACAGGGTGGGCACTGAAGCTTTCTTT.

This clone was seen once. This chain joins TRBV28 and TRBJ2-6; D uncertain. The ends were cut back, 10 bases at V and 2 bases at J, with 12 bases in the middle. The V gene's germline CDR1 is MDHEN and CDR2 SYDVKM. This CDR3 region has 14 residues. Here the CDR3 DNA reads TGTGCCACCGAGCCCCCGGCTGGGGCCAACGTCCTGACTTTC. Its translation: CATEPPAGANVLTF.

This clone was found a few times. The chain is built from TRBV28 and TRBJ1-5; D is undetermined. The CDR3 has 13 residues. CDR1 and CDR2 (germline): MDHEN, SYDVKM. Trimming removed 5 bases at V and 7 bases at J, with 12 bases between. The CDR3 region is CASSLGPHQPQHF. In DNA, the CDR3 is TGTGCCAGCAGTCTAGGCCCACACCAGCCCCAGCATTTT.

The V and J genes are TRBV5-1 and TRBJ2-5; 11 bases agree with TRBD1. CDR1 and CDR2 from the germline V gene are SGHRS and YFSETQ. The length of the CDR3 is 15 residues. Unmatched junction bases numbered 0, after V lost 0 bases and J lost 2 bases. The CDR3 DNA reads as TGCGCCAGCAGCTTGGGGGACAGGGGGCAAGAGACCCAGTACTTC. Encoded protein: CASSLGDRGQETQYF.

This clone was seen only a few times. The rearrangement links TRBV2 to TRBJ1-3; no firm D call. The V and J ends lost 7 bases and 8 bases respectively, with 12 bases between them. The CDR3 has 12 amino acids. Germline assignment: CDR1 SNHLY and CDR2 FYNNEI. The CDR3 DNA sequence: TGTGCCAGCAAGGAGCTGGCGGACACCATATATTTT. Its translation is CASKELADTIYF. Using reference TRBV2 and TRBJ1-3 for the parts outside the CDR3, the full variable domain is EPEVTQTPSHQVTQMGQEVILRCVPISNHLYFYWYRQILGQKVEFLVSFYNNEISEKSEIFDDQFSVERPDGSNFTLKIRSTKLEDSAMYFCASKELADTIYFGEGSWLTVV.

The chain is built from TRBV4-3 and TRBJ1-1, with TRBD1 as a possible D gene (6 bases). Trimming took off 0 bases at V and 5 bases at J, with 13 bases between the two ends. The CDR3 totals 15 residues. CDR1 and CDR2 (germline): LGHNA, YSLEER. CDR3 region: CASSQDRAGETEAFF. DNA of the CDR3: TGCGCCAGCAGCCAAGATCGGGCAGGGGAGACTGAAGCTTTCTTT.